Included here is one T cell receptor beta chain sequence, with context. The time point denotes: pretreatment peripheral blood. This sample was included in a study of PD-L1 blockade in urothelial cancer. The method was immunoSEQ multiplex PCR; TCRdb's version includes in-frame clones alone and lacks a portion of them. The sample has 85,000 to 95,000 clones, 90% seen once; the top ten hold 1.5% to 2%. The CDR3 runs to 13 residues. The V and J ends lost 8 bases and 6 bases respectively, with 17 bases between them. Germline lookup yields CDR1 SGHVS and CDR2 FQNEAQ. The source material was PBMCs, sampled around atezolizumab (anti-PD-L1) treatment. The rearrangement links TRBV7-8 to TRBJ2-7, with D perhaps matching TRBD1 (5 bases). The sequence derives from a man aged 60 to 75 with urothelial cancer. CDR3: CASLGAGMGEQYF. CDR3 nucleotides: TGTGCCAGCTTAGGAGCAGGGATGGGCGAGCAGTACTTC.